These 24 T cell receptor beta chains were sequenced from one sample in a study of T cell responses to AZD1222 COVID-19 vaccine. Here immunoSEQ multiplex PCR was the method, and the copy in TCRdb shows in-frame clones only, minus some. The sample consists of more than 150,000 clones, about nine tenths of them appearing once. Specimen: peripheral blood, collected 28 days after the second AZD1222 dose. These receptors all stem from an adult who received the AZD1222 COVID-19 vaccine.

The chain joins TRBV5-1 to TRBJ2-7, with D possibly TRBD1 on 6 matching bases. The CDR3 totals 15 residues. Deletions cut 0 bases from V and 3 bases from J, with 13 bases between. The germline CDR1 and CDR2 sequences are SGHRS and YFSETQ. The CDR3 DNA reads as TGCGCCAGCAGCTTGGTCATGGACAGAAACTACGAGCAGTACTTC. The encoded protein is CASSLVMDRNYEQYF.

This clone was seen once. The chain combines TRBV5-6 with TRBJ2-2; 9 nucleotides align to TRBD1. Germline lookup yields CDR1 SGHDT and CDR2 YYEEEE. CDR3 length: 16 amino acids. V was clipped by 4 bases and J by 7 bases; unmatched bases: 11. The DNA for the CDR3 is TGTGCCAGCAGCCCCCCAGGGGACAGGGAGAACGGGGAGCTGTTTTTT. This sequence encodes CASSPPGDRENGELFF.

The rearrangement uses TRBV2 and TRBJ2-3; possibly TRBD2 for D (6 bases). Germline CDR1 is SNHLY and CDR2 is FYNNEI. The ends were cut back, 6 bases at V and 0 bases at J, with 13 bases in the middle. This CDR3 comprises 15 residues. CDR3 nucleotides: TGTGCCAGCAGAGTAGCGGAGATTAGCACAGATACGCAGTATTTT. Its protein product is CASRVAEISTDTQYF.

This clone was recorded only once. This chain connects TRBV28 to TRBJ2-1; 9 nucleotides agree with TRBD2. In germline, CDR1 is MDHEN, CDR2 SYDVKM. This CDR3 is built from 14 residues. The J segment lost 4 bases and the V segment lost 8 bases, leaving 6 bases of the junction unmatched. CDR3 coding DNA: TGTGCCAGCGCGGGGACTAGCATATACAATGAGCAGTTCTTC. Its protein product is CASAGTSIYNEQFF.

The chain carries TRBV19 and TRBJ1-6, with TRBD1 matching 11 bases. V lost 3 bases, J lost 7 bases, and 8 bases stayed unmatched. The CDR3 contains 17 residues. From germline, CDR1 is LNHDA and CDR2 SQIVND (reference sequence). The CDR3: CASSMIRGQGGNSPLHF. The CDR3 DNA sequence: TGTGCCAGTAGTATGATTCGGGGACAGGGGGGAAATTCACCCCTCCACTTT.

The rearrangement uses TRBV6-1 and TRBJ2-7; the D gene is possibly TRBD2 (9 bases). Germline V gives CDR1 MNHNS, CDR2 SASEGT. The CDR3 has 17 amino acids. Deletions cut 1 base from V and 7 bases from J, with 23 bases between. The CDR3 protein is CASSEGAGGRGHGEQYF. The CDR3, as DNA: TGTGCCAGCAGTGAAGGAGCGGGGGGCAGGGGGCATGGTGAGCAGTACTTC.

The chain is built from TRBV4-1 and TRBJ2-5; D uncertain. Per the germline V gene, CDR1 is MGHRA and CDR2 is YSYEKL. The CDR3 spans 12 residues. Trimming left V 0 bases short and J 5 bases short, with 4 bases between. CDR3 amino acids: CASSQDKETQYF. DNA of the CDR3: TGCGCCAGCAGCCAAGATAAGGAGACCCAGTACTTC.

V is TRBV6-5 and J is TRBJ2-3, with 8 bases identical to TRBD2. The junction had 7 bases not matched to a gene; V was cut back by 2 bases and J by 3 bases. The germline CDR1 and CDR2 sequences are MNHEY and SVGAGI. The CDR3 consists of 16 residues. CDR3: CASSYLGGGPTDTQYF. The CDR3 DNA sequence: TGTGCCAGCAGTTACCTCGGGGGGGGACCGACAGATACGCAGTATTTT.

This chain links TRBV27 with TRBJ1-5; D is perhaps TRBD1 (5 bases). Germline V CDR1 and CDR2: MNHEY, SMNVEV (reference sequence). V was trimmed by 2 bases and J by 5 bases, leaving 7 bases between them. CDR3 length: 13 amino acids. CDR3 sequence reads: CASSLAGYQPQHF. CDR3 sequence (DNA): TGTGCCAGCAGTTTAGCAGGGTATCAGCCCCAGCATTTT.

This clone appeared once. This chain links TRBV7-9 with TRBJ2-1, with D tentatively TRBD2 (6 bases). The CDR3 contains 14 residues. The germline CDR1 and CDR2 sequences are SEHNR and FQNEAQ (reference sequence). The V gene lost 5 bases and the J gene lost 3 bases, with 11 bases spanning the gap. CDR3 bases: TGTGCCAGCAGCCCGGCGGGGAACTACAATGAGCAGTTCTTC. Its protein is CASSPAGNYNEQFF.

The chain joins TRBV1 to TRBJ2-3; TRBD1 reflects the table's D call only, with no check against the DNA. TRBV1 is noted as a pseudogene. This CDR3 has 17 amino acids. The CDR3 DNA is TGCACCAGCAGCCAGCTACCCGGACAGACGCAGCGAGATACGCAGTATTTT. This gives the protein CTSSQLPGQTQRDTQYF.

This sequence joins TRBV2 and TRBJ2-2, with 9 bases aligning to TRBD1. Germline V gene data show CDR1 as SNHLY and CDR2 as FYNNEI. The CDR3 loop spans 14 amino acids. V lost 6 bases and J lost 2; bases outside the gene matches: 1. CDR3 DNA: TGTGCCAGCAGGGGACAGGGCAACACCGGGGAGCTGTTTTTT. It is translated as CASRGQGNTGELFF.

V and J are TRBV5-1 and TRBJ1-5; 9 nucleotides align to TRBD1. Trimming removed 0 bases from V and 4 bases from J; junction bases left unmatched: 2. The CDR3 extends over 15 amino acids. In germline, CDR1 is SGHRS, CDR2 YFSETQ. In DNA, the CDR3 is TGCGCCAGCAGCTTGGAAGGGACAGGGAATCAGCCCCAGCATTTT. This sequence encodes CASSLEGTGNQPQHF.

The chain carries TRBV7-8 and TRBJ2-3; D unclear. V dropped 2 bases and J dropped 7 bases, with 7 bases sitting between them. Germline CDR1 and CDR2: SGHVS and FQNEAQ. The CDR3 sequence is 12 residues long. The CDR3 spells CASSLLQHTQYF. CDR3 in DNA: TGTGCCAGCAGCTTACTCCAGCATACGCAGTATTTT.

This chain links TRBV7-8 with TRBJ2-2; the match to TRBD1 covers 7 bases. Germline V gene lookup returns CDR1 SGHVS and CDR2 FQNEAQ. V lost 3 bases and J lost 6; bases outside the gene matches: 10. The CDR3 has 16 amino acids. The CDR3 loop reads CASSLPPGQLAGELFF. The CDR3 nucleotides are TGTGCCAGCAGCTTGCCGCCGGGACAGTTAGCCGGGGAGCTGTTTTTT.

The CDR3 protein is CASSKLAGGSNTQYF. CDR3 in DNA: TGTGCCAGCAGTAAACTAGCGGGGGGAAGTAATACGCAGTATTTT. The chain uses TRBV6-2 or TRBV6-3 and TRBJ2-3; 12 bases align to TRBD2. V was pared by 5 bases and J by 7 bases, with 7 bases of the junction left unmatched. This CDR3 has 15 residues. From germline, CDR1 is MNHEY and CDR2 SVGEGT.

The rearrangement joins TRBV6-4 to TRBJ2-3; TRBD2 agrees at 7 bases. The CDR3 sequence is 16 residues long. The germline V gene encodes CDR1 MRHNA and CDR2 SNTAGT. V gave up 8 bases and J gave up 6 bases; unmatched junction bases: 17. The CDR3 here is CASLWDWEGASDTQYF. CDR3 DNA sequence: TGTGCCAGCCTCTGGGATTGGGAGGGAGCGTCGGATACGCAGTATTTT.

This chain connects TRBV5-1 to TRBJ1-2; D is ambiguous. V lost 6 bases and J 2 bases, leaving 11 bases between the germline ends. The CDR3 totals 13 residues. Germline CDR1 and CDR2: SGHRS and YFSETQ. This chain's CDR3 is CASTPGSNYGYTF. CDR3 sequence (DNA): TGCGCCAGCACTCCGGGTTCGAACTATGGCTACACCTTC.

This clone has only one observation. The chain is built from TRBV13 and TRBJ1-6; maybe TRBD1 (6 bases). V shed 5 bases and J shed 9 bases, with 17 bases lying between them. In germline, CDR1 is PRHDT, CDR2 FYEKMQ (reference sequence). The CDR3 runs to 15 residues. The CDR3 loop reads CASSEQGRLGSPLHF. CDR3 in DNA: TGTGCCAGCAGCGAACAGGGTAGGCTAGGTTCACCCCTCCACTTT. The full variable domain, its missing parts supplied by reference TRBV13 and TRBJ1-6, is AAGVIQSPRHLIKEKRETATLKCYPIPRHDTVYWYQQGPGQDPQFLISFYEKMQSDKGSIPDRFSAQQFSDYHSELNMSSLELGDSALYFCASSEQGRLGSPLHFGNGTRLTVT.

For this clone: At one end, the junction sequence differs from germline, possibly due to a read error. DNA for the CDR3: TGTGCCAGCAGATACACGGAGGACTACGGGCAGTACTTC. It yields the protein CASRYTEDYGQYF. The chain links TRBV27 to TRBJ2-7; the D gene is possibly TRBD2 (6 bases). The CDR3 is 13 residues long. Germline values: CDR1 MNHEY, CDR2 SMNVEV (reference sequence).

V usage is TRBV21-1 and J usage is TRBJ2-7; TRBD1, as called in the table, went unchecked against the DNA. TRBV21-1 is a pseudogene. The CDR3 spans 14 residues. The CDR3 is CASSSVGTGGEQYF. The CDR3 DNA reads TGTGCCAGCAGCTCGGTGGGAACAGGGGGCGAGCAGTACTTC.

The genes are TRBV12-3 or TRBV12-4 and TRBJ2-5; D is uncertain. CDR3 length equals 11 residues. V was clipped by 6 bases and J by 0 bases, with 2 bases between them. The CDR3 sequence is CASRNQETQYF. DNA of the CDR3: TGTGCCAGCAGAAACCAAGAGACCCAGTACTTC.

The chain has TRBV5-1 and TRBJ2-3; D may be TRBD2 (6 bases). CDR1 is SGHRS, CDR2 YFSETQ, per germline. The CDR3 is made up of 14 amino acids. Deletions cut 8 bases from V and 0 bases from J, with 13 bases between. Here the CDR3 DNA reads TGCGCCAGTCGAACAGCGGGCAGCACAGATACGCAGTATTTT. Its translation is CASRTAGSTDTQYF.

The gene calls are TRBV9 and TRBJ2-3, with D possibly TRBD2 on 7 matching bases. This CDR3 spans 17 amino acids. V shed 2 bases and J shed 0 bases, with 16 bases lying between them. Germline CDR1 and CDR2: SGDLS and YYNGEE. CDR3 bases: TGTGCCAGCAGCGTGGGGGGGCAGTGGCCTAGCACAGATACGCAGTATTTT. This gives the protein CASSVGGQWPSTDTQYF.